This T cell receptor (beta chain) stems from a study of Tregs in tolerant kidney transplant recipients. Study background: Mixed chimerism was transient after nonmyeloablative marrow transplants from related graft donors.

This table comes from immunoSEQ multiplex PCR, and its TCRdb copy is limited to in-frame clones, with some not included. The specimen's table records approximately 49,000 clones. In the case of this clone: The antigen is undetermined. The read halts 3 residues ahead of the CDR3 end, with the missing end drawn from the germline J gene.

V was pared by 4 bases and J by 1 base, with 15 bases between. The CDR3 is made up of 16 amino acids. Overall study findings and caveats: Validation in larger populations is needed because few patients were studied.

This receptor was taken from a human donor who received a combined kidney and bone marrow transplant. The rearrangement uses TRBV5-3 and TRBJ2-1; D may be TRBD2 (6 bases). TRBV5-3 qualifies as an ORF whose function is uncertain. The sequences come from CD4+ T cells from blood, collected before the transplant. CDR3 region: CARSLVRDFSYNEQFF. The part of the CDR3 DNA that was read is TGTGCCAGAAGCCTGGTGCGGGATTTTTCCTACAATGAG.